This T cell receptor beta chain derives from a study of beta chain features in type 1 diabetes (dated by TCRdb to the late 2010s). About the full investigation: Patients and healthy donors did not differ in mean age, gender distribution, total cell number or subset yield. A total of roughly 100,000,000 sorted cells were examined across all samples, and the number of cells per subset was strongly correlated with RNA yield. The study compared TCRB repertoires of sorted circulating CD4+ T cell subsets between recently diagnosed type 1 diabetes patients and matched healthy donors. Naive and central memory subsets were obtained from all 30 or so donors, but regulatory and stem cell-like memory subsets were isolated from only 8 patients and roughly eight healthy donors. Study-level results and caveats: Because cDNA was sequenced instead of genomic DNA, highly expressing activated cells could be over-represented, though the groups showed no difference in activation or CD3 levels. A moderate but significant shortening of TCRB CDR3 length was observed in type 1 diabetes patients in all four CD4+ subsets. PCR might favor shorter templates, but patient and control samples were amplified and corrected together, so any skew would affect both groups equally. Because small numbers of individuals were included in the HLA sub-analyses, any influence of HLA type on TCRB rearrangement was left unresolved. At VDJ recombination sites, patients with type 1 diabetes made fewer insertions and deleted more nucleotides, a pattern implying thymic rearrangement abnormalities. Naive, central memory and regulatory TCRB repertoires appeared to be more similar among patients than among healthy donors.

A few counts support this clone. Its binding antigen is unknown. Base qualities are missing; no much larger clone stands one base away. From each donor, a single peripheral blood sample of around 120 mL on average was drawn into heparinised tubes. Naive, central memory, regulatory and stem cell-like memory CD4+ T cells were sorted on a BD FACSAria II using a panel including CD45RO, CCR7, CD25, CD127, CD95 and CD27. Every sorted population had a purity above 95%. Right away, PBMCs were isolated by Lymphoprep density gradient centrifugation and were stained directly, with no culture step. So that batch effects would be minimized, each experiment stained and sorted samples in pairs, pairing one healthy donor with one patient. As encoded in the germline V gene, CDR1 is SGHTA while CDR2 is FQGNSA. V is trimmed back by 2 bases and J by 5 bases, and the junction contains 5 bases that no gene match accounts for. The CDR3 runs 15 residues from the cysteine to the phenylalanine. The entry retains the CDR3 DNA only, 45 bases that are in frame from base 1.

All of the isolated RNA was reverse transcribed with the High Capacity cDNA Reverse Transcription Kit, so expressed TCRB transcripts were sequenced. Naive, central memory and regulatory T cell samples underwent deep immunoSEQ sequencing, averaging around 3.9 million total reads per sample. Sorted cells were lysed in RLT buffer, and RNA was extracted using DNase-treated RNeasy Micro or Mini kits according to cell number. To prevent cross-contamination, every cell subset was processed on its own, while patient and healthy donor samples were processed together. TCRB sequences were amplified from cDNA with the immunoSEQ multiplex PCR, producing 87-bp fragments spanning the CDR3 region. Sequencing of the amplicons was done on the Illumina HiSeq platform. Processing in the source paper ran as follows. Synthetic template baselines were used to correct PCR bias computationally, reads within Hamming distance 2 were collapsed together, and singletons that could not be merged were discarded. By aligning reads against IMGT, V, D and J genes, CDR3 length, and insertions or deletions at six rearrangement sites were assigned. Within each subset, clonotype counts were normalized to the number of sorted cells before true diversity and Gini coefficients were calculated with the tcR R package. The overlap coefficient, calculated on TCRB nucleotide sequences, was used to measure repertoire sharing. TCRdb re-hosts the immuneACCESS table, in-frame sequences only. Its copies lack some clones; in the studies checked, an unresolved V gene accounts for under half of them, and the cause for the rest is not known. Clone size and V and J calls were adopted from that table, with D and trimming inferred from the DNA. In all, the sample holds more than 300,000 clones, and about a tenth of those were seen once. Jointly, the top ten make up 1% of the sample.

The clonotype originates from a man aged 25-40 years with type 1 diabetes. The rearrangement joined TRBV7-2 to TRBJ2-1; a stretch of 8 junction bases matches TRBD2. Sequenced: central memory CD4+ T cells from blood. The CDR3 is CASSLKRGRDNEQFF. Here is the DNA: TGTGCCAGCAGCTTAAAGCGGGGGAGGGACAATGAGCAGTTCTTC.